These T cell receptor beta chains were read from a single sample in a study of blood T cells in healthy people across ages. TCRdb reprocessed the 5' RACE reads with MiXCR, giving one entry per CDR3 protein. The table lists fewer than 2 million distinct CDR3 sequences, 39% of them singletons. The source material was blood. These receptors originate from a human donor in good health. Each CDR3 is given with its conserved first and last residue. Fields, in order: CDR3 DNA, CDR3 protein, D gene, V gene, clone size, J gene. D genes are given only for firm matches. Not all rows give a size; the values are once, few, many and, for expanded clones, a class.

CDR3nt: TGTGCCGGGCAAAAAGGAGGCTACACCTTC; CDR3aa: CAGQKGGYTF; d_gene: -; v_gene: TRBV12-3/TRBV12-4; abundance: -; j_gene: TRBJ1-2
CDR3nt: TGTGCCAGCAGCCCTGGACTAGCGGGGAGGGAGACCCAGTACTTC; CDR3aa: CASSPGLAGRETQYF; d_gene: TRBD2; v_gene: TRBV7-7; abundance: few; j_gene: TRBJ2-5
CDR3nt: TGCGCCAGCAGCCAAGAGCCGACTAGCGCTTCCACAGATACGCAGTATTTT; CDR3aa: CASSQEPTSASTDTQYF; d_gene: TRBD2; v_gene: TRBV4-1; abundance: -; j_gene: TRBJ2-3
CDR3nt: TGTGCCAGCAAGGTAACGGGGAACGGTCAGCCCCAGCATTTT; CDR3aa: CASKVTGNGQPQHF; d_gene: -; v_gene: TRBV6-2/TRBV6-3; abundance: few; j_gene: TRBJ1-5
CDR3nt: TGTGCCAGCAGCATCCGGGACTCCCTCTCCTACGAGCAGTACTTC; CDR3aa: CASSIRDSLSYEQYF; d_gene: -; v_gene: TRBV7-2; abundance: -; j_gene: TRBJ2-7
CDR3nt: TGCGCCAGCAGCCAAGAAGTACTTGCGAGCCACACGCAGTATTTT; CDR3aa: CASSQEVLASHTQYF; d_gene: -; v_gene: TRBV4-1; abundance: -; j_gene: TRBJ2-3
CDR3nt: TGTGCCAGCATCCTATCGGGGGGCGTTGATACGCAGTATTTT; CDR3aa: CASILSGGVDTQYF; d_gene: -; v_gene: TRBV7-2; abundance: -; j_gene: TRBJ2-3
CDR3nt: TGTGCCACCAGTGAAGGGACAGGGTTATTCTACGAGCAGTACTTC; CDR3aa: CATSEGTGLFYEQYF; d_gene: TRBD1; v_gene: TRBV24-1; abundance: -; j_gene: TRBJ2-7
CDR3nt: TGTGCCAGCAGCCCCGGCCGGTATAGCACAGATACGCAGTATTTT; CDR3aa: CASSPGRYSTDTQYF; d_gene: -; v_gene: TRBV7-3; abundance: -; j_gene: TRBJ2-3
CDR3nt: TGTGCCAGCAGCTTACCGGGACAGGGGGGCTACAATGAGCAGTTCTTC; CDR3aa: CASSLPGQGGYNEQFF; d_gene: TRBD1; v_gene: TRBV7-3; abundance: -; j_gene: TRBJ2-1
CDR3nt: TGTGCCAGCAGCTTAGTCCCCGGGACTTCCCACTACGAGCAGTACTTC; CDR3aa: CASSLVPGTSHYEQYF; d_gene: -; v_gene: TRBV7-2; abundance: few; j_gene: TRBJ2-7
CDR3nt: TGTGCCAGCAGCAGCGGGCCGGGACAGACCTTACAAGAGACCCAGTACTTC; CDR3aa: CASSSGPGQTLQETQYF; d_gene: -; v_gene: TRBV4-2; abundance: -; j_gene: TRBJ2-5
CDR3nt: TGTGCCAGCAGTTACGCACACTTGGGGGAAAAACTGTTTTTT; CDR3aa: CASSYAHLGEKLFF; d_gene: -; v_gene: TRBV6-6; abundance: few; j_gene: TRBJ1-4
CDR3nt: TGTGCCACCAGCCCCGCCCAGAGCTACACTGAAGCTTTCTTT; CDR3aa: CATSPAQSYTEAFF; d_gene: -; v_gene: TRBV15; abundance: -; j_gene: TRBJ1-1
CDR3nt: TGTGCCAGCAGCGGGTTAGGACAGCTGAATGAAAAACTGTTTTTT; CDR3aa: CASSGLGQLNEKLFF; d_gene: -; v_gene: TRBV28; abundance: -; j_gene: TRBJ1-4
CDR3nt: TGTGCCAGCAGCGCCCCCGGGACAGGGGCGACCGGGGAGCTGTTTTTT; CDR3aa: CASSAPGTGATGELFF; d_gene: TRBD1; v_gene: TRBV9; abundance: few; j_gene: TRBJ2-2
CDR3nt: TGTGCCAGCAGTGGGACGAGTTATACAGATACGCAGTATTTT; CDR3aa: CASSGTSYTDTQYF; d_gene: -; v_gene: TRBV12-3/TRBV12-4; abundance: -; j_gene: TRBJ2-3
CDR3nt: TGTGCCTGTTCCGAATCCTACGAGCAGTACTTC; CDR3aa: CACSESYEQYF; d_gene: -; v_gene: TRBV30; abundance: -; j_gene: TRBJ2-7
CDR3nt: TGTGCCAGCAGCTTAGATGGCTCCCTAGTCGTCTATGGCTACACCTTC; CDR3aa: CASSLDGSLVVYGYTF; d_gene: -; v_gene: TRBV7-9; abundance: -; j_gene: TRBJ1-2
CDR3nt: TGCAGCGCACAGGGGTTTGATCAGCCCCAGCATTTT; CDR3aa: CSAQGFDQPQHF; d_gene: TRBD1; v_gene: TRBV29-1; abundance: -; j_gene: TRBJ1-5
CDR3nt: TGTGCCAGCAGCCGACAGAGTCTTACTAACTATGGCTACACCTTC; CDR3aa: CASSRQSLTNYGYTF; d_gene: -; v_gene: TRBV6-5; abundance: few; j_gene: TRBJ1-2
CDR3nt: TGTGCCAGCAGGAGAACCATAGCATCGGGTCAAGAGACCCAGTACTTC; CDR3aa: CASRRTIASGQETQYF; d_gene: -; v_gene: TRBV6-6; abundance: -; j_gene: TRBJ2-5
CDR3nt: TGTGCCAGCAGCTCCGGGGGGGGGACCAAGTACCAAGAGACCCAGTACTTC; CDR3aa: CASSSGGGTKYQETQYF; d_gene: TRBD2; v_gene: TRBV9; abundance: -; j_gene: TRBJ2-5
CDR3nt: TGCAGCGTTGATGGGGGGCTAGGCGATCAGTACTTC; CDR3aa: CSVDGGLGDQYF; d_gene: -; v_gene: TRBV29-1; abundance: few; j_gene: TRBJ2-4
CDR3nt: TGTGCCAGCAACCTTGGGGTACAAGAGACCCAGTACTTC; CDR3aa: CASNLGVQETQYF; d_gene: -; v_gene: TRBV2; abundance: few; j_gene: TRBJ2-5
CDR3nt: TGTGCCAGCAGCCGCGATCGAATCATTGAGCAGTTCTTC; CDR3aa: CASSRDRIIEQFF; d_gene: -; v_gene: TRBV28; abundance: -; j_gene: TRBJ2-1
CDR3nt: TGTGCCAGCAGTCCTGGACCCCCTCCCCAGTACTTC; CDR3aa: CASSPGPPPQYF; d_gene: -; v_gene: TRBV7-9; abundance: -; j_gene: TRBJ2-5
CDR3nt: TGCGCCAGCAGCTTAAGCCCCGCAGGGTTAGAGCAGTTCTTC; CDR3aa: CASSLSPAGLEQFF; d_gene: -; v_gene: TRBV5-1; abundance: few; j_gene: TRBJ2-1
CDR3nt: TGTGCCAGCAGTTACTCCCCAGGCAGTACTAACTATGGCTACACCTTC; CDR3aa: CASSYSPGSTNYGYTF; d_gene: -; v_gene: TRBV6-6; abundance: -; j_gene: TRBJ1-2
CDR3nt: TGTGCCAGCAGCTTAGGGGGGGCTGCTGGCTACACCTTC; CDR3aa: CASSLGGAAGYTF; d_gene: -; v_gene: TRBV7-2; abundance: -; j_gene: TRBJ1-2
CDR3nt: TGTGCCAGCAGCCCCAAACCGACAGGGGGCTTTGAAGCTTTCTTT; CDR3aa: CASSPKPTGGFEAFF; d_gene: TRBD1; v_gene: TRBV13; abundance: -; j_gene: TRBJ1-1
CDR3nt: TGCAGCGTTGGACAGGTGGGCAATCAGCCCCAGCATTTT; CDR3aa: CSVGQVGNQPQHF; d_gene: -; v_gene: TRBV29-1; abundance: -; j_gene: TRBJ1-5
CDR3nt: TGTGCCAGCAGCCTTCTAGCGATATACAATGAGCAGTTCTTC; CDR3aa: CASSLLAIYNEQFF; d_gene: -; v_gene: TRBV7-2; abundance: -; j_gene: TRBJ2-1
CDR3nt: TGTGCCAGCAGGGTAGGGGGGGCCGGAACAGATACGCAGTATTTT; CDR3aa: CASRVGGAGTDTQYF; d_gene: -; v_gene: TRBV7-2; abundance: few; j_gene: TRBJ2-3
CDR3nt: TGTGCCAGCAGCCAAGAGGCTGGACTAGCGGGGGCCTACAATGAGCAGTTCTTC; CDR3aa: CASSQEAGLAGAYNEQFF; d_gene: TRBD2; v_gene: TRBV14; abundance: -; j_gene: TRBJ2-1
CDR3nt: TGCGCCAGCAGCCTCAGTCAAGGACAAGAGACCCAGTACTTC; CDR3aa: CASSLSQGQETQYF; d_gene: -; v_gene: TRBV4-1; abundance: few; j_gene: TRBJ2-5
CDR3nt: TGCGCCAGCAGCCAAGTTCTAGAGACAGGGGCATACAATGAGCAGTTCTTC; CDR3aa: CASSQVLETGAYNEQFF; d_gene: TRBD1; v_gene: TRBV4-1; abundance: once; j_gene: TRBJ2-1
CDR3nt: TGTGCCAGCAGTTCCCGTTGGACAGGGATTTCAGATACGCAGTATTTT; CDR3aa: CASSSRWTGISDTQYF; d_gene: TRBD1; v_gene: TRBV12-3/TRBV12-4; abundance: -; j_gene: TRBJ2-3
CDR3nt: TGCGCCAGCAGCCCCGCCCCACTAGCGGGGGAGCAAGATACGCAGTATTTT; CDR3aa: CASSPAPLAGEQDTQYF; d_gene: TRBD2; v_gene: TRBV4-3; abundance: -; j_gene: TRBJ2-3
CDR3nt: TGTGCCAGCAGTGGAGGGGGAGTGTCAGAAGCTTACTACGAGCAGTACTTC; CDR3aa: CASSGGGVSEAYYEQYF; d_gene: -; v_gene: TRBV6-1; abundance: -; j_gene: TRBJ2-7
CDR3nt: TGTGCCAGCAGCGCCAACATTGCCTCTAGCTCTGGAAACACCATATATTTT; CDR3aa: CASSANIASSSGNTIYF; d_gene: -; v_gene: TRBV9; abundance: few; j_gene: TRBJ1-3
CDR3nt: TGCAGCGTTGTCCGGCAGGGGGTCCTTCGCACAGATACGCAGTATTTT; CDR3aa: CSVVRQGVLRTDTQYF; d_gene: TRBD1; v_gene: TRBV29-1; abundance: -; j_gene: TRBJ2-3
CDR3nt: TGCAGTACCAATGCCGGGTCTTGGGGGGAAAAACTGTTTTTT; CDR3aa: CSTNAGSWGEKLFF; d_gene: -; v_gene: TRBV20-1; abundance: few; j_gene: TRBJ1-4
CDR3nt: TGCAGCGTTGCGAGAGCGGGGGGGCTAGGGGAGACCCAGTACTTC; CDR3aa: CSVARAGGLGETQYF; d_gene: TRBD2; v_gene: TRBV29-1; abundance: few; j_gene: TRBJ2-5
CDR3nt: TGCAGCGTTGAAGATCCAGATGGCAGGGGGGGCTACGAGCAGTACTTC; CDR3aa: CSVEDPDGRGGYEQYF; d_gene: -; v_gene: TRBV29-1; abundance: -; j_gene: TRBJ2-7
CDR3nt: TGCAGTGCTTATCCTACAGGGGGCGAATCTGGCTACACCTTC; CDR3aa: CSAYPTGGESGYTF; d_gene: TRBD1; v_gene: TRBV20-1; abundance: -; j_gene: TRBJ1-2
CDR3nt: TGCAGTGTTTCCAGGGCGGAGCATGGCTACACCTTC; CDR3aa: CSVSRAEHGYTF; d_gene: -; v_gene: TRBV20-1; abundance: few; j_gene: TRBJ1-2
CDR3nt: TGTGCCAGCAGCCTTTGGCGGGAGGAAAACATTCAGTACTTC; CDR3aa: CASSLWREENIQYF; d_gene: TRBD2; v_gene: TRBV11-2; abundance: once; j_gene: TRBJ2-4
CDR3nt: TGCAGTGCTAGAACTCAGGGCCCCAGGGCTAGCGCTGGGGCCAACGTCCTGACTTTC; CDR3aa: CSARTQGPRASAGANVLTF; d_gene: -; v_gene: TRBV20-1; abundance: -; j_gene: TRBJ2-6
CDR3nt: TGTGCCAGCAGCTTACTTGCTACACCCTACGAGCAGTACTTC; CDR3aa: CASSLLATPYEQYF; d_gene: -; v_gene: TRBV11-1; abundance: few; j_gene: TRBJ2-7
CDR3nt: TGCGCCAGCAGCCAGACTTTCTTTACTAGCGGGATTTACAATGAGCAGTTCTTC; CDR3aa: CASSQTFFTSGIYNEQFF; d_gene: TRBD2; v_gene: TRBV4-3; abundance: few; j_gene: TRBJ2-1
CDR3nt: TGCAGTGCGCGGACGGCGGGTTATAGCAATCAGCCCCAGCATTTT; CDR3aa: CSARTAGYSNQPQHF; d_gene: -; v_gene: TRBV20-1; abundance: few; j_gene: TRBJ1-5
CDR3nt: TGCAGTGCTCTAACAGGGAATGAAGCTTTCTTT; CDR3aa: CSALTGNEAFF; d_gene: -; v_gene: TRBV20-1; abundance: -; j_gene: TRBJ1-1
CDR3nt: TGTGCCAGCAGCTTAGAATCCGGGATCAATGAGCAGTTCTTC; CDR3aa: CASSLESGINEQFF; d_gene: -; v_gene: TRBV7-2; abundance: -; j_gene: TRBJ2-1
CDR3nt: TGCAGCGTTCACCAGGGATCAGACTATGGCTACACCTTC; CDR3aa: CSVHQGSDYGYTF; d_gene: -; v_gene: TRBV29-1; abundance: few; j_gene: TRBJ1-2
CDR3nt: TGTGCCAGCAGTGAGCGAAGGGGACAGGGGGTAAATGAGCAGTTCTTC; CDR3aa: CASSERRGQGVNEQFF; d_gene: TRBD1; v_gene: TRBV6-4; abundance: -; j_gene: TRBJ2-1